Following are 20 T cell receptor beta chains from one sample sequenced in a study of CD8 T cells in Susac syndrome. Random hexamers were used to reverse transcribe an amount of about 0.5 to 1 ug RNA. TCRdb re-called the immunoSEQ multiplex PCR reads through MiXCR, storing one row per CDR3 protein. This repertoire shows some 160,000 distinct CDR3 sequences, about 95% found once; its top ten account for around 0.15%. The sequenced material came from CD8+ T cells from PBMCs. The receptors here all came from a human donor with multiple sclerosis.

This chain connects TRBV9 to TRBJ1-1; D might be TRBD1 (5 bases). Germline-derived CDR1 and CDR2 are SGDLS and YYNGEE. CDR3 length: 16 residues. V gave up 0 bases and J gave up 1 base, with 13 bases separating them. CDR3 sequence (DNA): TGTGCCAGCAGCGTAGGGTCCCTCGGGGGGAACACTGAAGCTTTCTTT. Amino acids: CASSVGSLGGNTEAFF. The full variable domain, rest sourced from reference TRBV9 and TRBJ1-1, is DSGVTQTPKHLITATGQRVTLRCSPRSGDLSVYWYQQSLDQGLQFLIQYYNGEERAKGNILERFSAQQFPDLHSELNLSSLELGDSALYFCASSVGSLGGNTEAFFGQGTRLTVV.

This clonotype has only a few counts. V and J are TRBV29-1 and TRBJ2-3; D is perhaps TRBD1 or TRBD2 (5 bases each). The CDR3 consists of 13 residues. Germline lookup yields CDR1 SQVTM and CDR2 ANQGSEA. Trimming removed 4 bases from V and 6 bases from J, with 14 bases in between. The CDR3 nucleotides are TGCAGCGTTGGCGAGGGGTGGAGGGATACGCAGTATTTT. Its protein is CSVGEGWRDTQYF.

This chain uses TRBV27 with TRBJ1-4; possible D gene TRBD1, 5 bases. The V end lost 2 bases, the J end lost 6 bases, and 16 bases lay between the germline ends. Germline CDR1 MNHEY, CDR2 SMNVEV (reference sequence). The CDR3 runs 16 residues. In nucleotides, the CDR3 is TGTGCCAGCAGTTTACGGCAGGGAGGTTTAGATGAAAAACTGTTTTTT. It specifies CASSLRQGGLDEKLFF.

This clonotype was seen once. V usage is TRBV5-1 and J usage is TRBJ1-1; D possibly corresponds to TRBD1 (6 bases). Germline CDR1 is SGHRS and CDR2 is YFSETQ. V was pared by 7 bases and J by 1 base, with 14 bases between. This CDR3 has 14 residues. In DNA, the CDR3 is TGCGCCAGCGGGCCGACAGGCCAGAACACTGAAGCTTTCTTT. Translated, it gives CASGPTGQNTEAFF.

V and J are TRBV2 and TRBJ1-5; a possible D gene is TRBD1 (6 bases). The germline CDR1 and CDR2 sequences are SNHLY and FYNNEI. Trimming left V 1 base short and J 7 bases short, with 14 bases between. The CDR3 contains 15 residues. CDR3 loop: CASSEEPQGSQPQHF. The CDR3 coding sequence is TGTGCCAGCAGTGAAGAACCTCAGGGGTCCCAGCCCCAGCATTTT.

The chain couples TRBV14 to TRBJ1-2; D gene ambiguous. This CDR3 comprises 13 residues. The V end was cut by 1 base, the J end by 8 bases, with 11 bases between. CDR1 and CDR2 (germline): SGHDN, FVKESK. In nucleotides, the CDR3 is TGTGCCAGCAGCCAAGTAACGCCAGACGGCTACACCTTC. It translates to CASSQVTPDGYTF.

CDR3 DNA sequence: TGTGCCAGCAGTGAGTTCGCGGGGGGAGGCGAGCAGTACTTC. Protein product: CASSEFAGGGEQYF. This rearrangement joins TRBV2 to TRBJ2-7; 8 positions agree with TRBD2. The trim removed 3 bases at V and 6 bases at J, leaving 7 bases unmatched. The CDR3 runs to 14 residues. Germline V gene sequence: CDR1 SNHLY, CDR2 FYNNEI.

The chain is built from TRBV3-1 and TRBJ2-5; D unresolved. CDR3 length: 14 residues. V was pared by 1 base and J by 3 bases, with 9 bases between. CDR1 and CDR2 from the germline V gene are LGHDT and YNNKEL (reference sequence). CDR3 region: CASSQVGGKETQYF. CDR3 bases: TGTGCCAGCAGCCAAGTTGGCGGAAAAGAGACCCAGTACTTC.

The rearrangement links TRBV20-1 to TRBJ2-1; maybe TRBD2 (5 bases). Trimming shortened V by 4 bases and J by 0 bases, and 13 bases separated the two germline ends. There are 15 residues in the CDR3. Germline assignment: CDR1 DFQATT and CDR2 SNEGSKA (reference sequence). The CDR3 sequence: CSAMWELGSYNEQFF. Written as DNA, the CDR3 is TGCAGTGCTATGTGGGAGCTAGGCTCCTACAATGAGCAGTTCTTC.

This chain links TRBV20-1 with TRBJ2-7; TRBD1 agrees at 7 bases. Unmatched junction bases numbered 13, after V lost 5 bases and J lost 6 bases. The CDR3 loop spans 14 amino acids. In germline, CDR1 is DFQATT, CDR2 SNEGSKA (reference sequence). The CDR3 here is CSADDPGTDVEQYF. The CDR3 region has the DNA TGCAGTGCTGACGACCCCGGGACAGATGTCGAGCAGTACTTC.

The rearrangement joins TRBV9 to TRBJ2-5; D ambiguous. In germline, CDR1 is SGDLS, CDR2 YYNGEE. Trimming shortened V by 9 bases and J by 2 bases, and 20 bases separated the two germline ends. The length of the CDR3 is 15 residues. This CDR3 reads CATEPPQTPQETQYF. CDR3 coding DNA: TGTGCCACCGAGCCCCCCCAAACGCCTCAAGAGACCCAGTACTTC. Based on the CDR3 plus reference TRBV9 and TRBJ2-5, the full variable domain is DSGVTQTPKHLITATGQRVTLRCSPRSGDLSVYWYQQSLDQGLQFLIQYYNGEERAKGNILERFSAQQFPDLHSELNLSSLELGDSALYFCATEPPQTPQETQYFGPGTRLLVL.

V and J are TRBV14 and TRBJ2-7; unclear D gene. Germline V gene data show CDR1 as SGHDN and CDR2 as FVKESK. Trimming left V 3 bases short and J 4 bases short, with 13 bases between. CDR3 length equals 14 residues. The CDR3 DNA is TGTGCCAGCAGCCACCTCGACGATTCATACGAGCAGTACTTC. It encodes CASSHLDDSYEQYF.

The chain links TRBV7-8 to TRBJ1-1; the match to TRBD1 covers 9 bases. The CDR3 consists of 16 residues. V shed 4 bases, J shed 3 bases, and the junction held 9 bases outside the gene matches. Per germline, CDR1 SGHVS and CDR2 FQNEAQ. CDR3 region: CASSSPGQGRYTEAFF. The CDR3 DNA sequence: TGTGCCAGCAGCTCGCCAGGACAGGGGCGGTACACTGAAGCTTTCTTT.

This clonotype was seen a single time. The chain couples TRBV5-4 to TRBJ2-7, with 7 bases fitting TRBD2. The CDR3 consists of 14 residues. Germline CDR1 reads SGHNT; CDR2 reads YYREEE (reference sequence). Losses at the gene ends were 3 bases for V and 3 bases for J; bases not matched to a gene: 6. The CDR3 is CASSSEASGYEQYF. For the CDR3, the DNA is TGTGCCAGCAGCTCAGAAGCTAGCGGCTACGAGCAGTACTTC.

The V call is TRBV30, the J call TRBJ2-7; D assignment may be TRBD1 or TRBD2 (5 bases each). There are 13 residues in the CDR3. Germline CDR1 is GTSNPN and CDR2 is SVGIG (reference sequence). V dropped 3 bases and J dropped 2 bases, with 11 bases sitting between them. For the CDR3, the DNA is TGTGCCTGGAGGGGACGACCAACCTACGAGCAGTACTTC. It translates to CAWRGRPTYEQYF.

The chain recombines TRBV30 with TRBJ1-2; weak D call: TRBD1 (6 bases). V gave up 4 bases and J gave up 4 bases, with 16 bases separating them. This CDR3 is 14 amino acids long. In germline, CDR1 is GTSNPN, CDR2 SVGIG (reference sequence). This CDR3 reads CAWTGGPRSYGYTF. CDR3 coding DNA: TGTGCCTGGACCGGGGGCCCTCGATCCTATGGCTACACCTTC.

This chain joins TRBV5-1 and TRBJ2-1, with TRBD2 matching over 7 bases. The trim removed 7 bases at V and 1 base at J, leaving 11 bases unmatched. Germline-derived CDR1 and CDR2 are SGHRS and YFSETQ. The CDR3 runs to 16 residues. CDR3 region: CASLPRGGFSYNEQFF. The CDR3 DNA is TGCGCCAGCCTACCCCGCGGGGGATTTTCCTACAATGAGCAGTTCTTC.

The chain combines TRBV9 with TRBJ2-7, with no clear D. Germline CDR1 reads SGDLS; CDR2 reads YYNGEE. V was shortened by 4 bases and J by 0 bases, with 8 bases between the two germline ends. This CDR3 comprises 13 residues. The CDR3 nucleotides read TGTGCCAGCAGCCCCTCCATCTCCTACGAGCAGTACTTC. This gives the protein CASSPSISYEQYF. Drawing the rest from reference TRBV9 and TRBJ2-7, the complete variable domain is DSGVTQTPKHLITATGQRVTLRCSPRSGDLSVYWYQQSLDQGLQFLIQYYNGEERAKGNILERFSAQQFPDLHSELNLSSLELGDSALYFCASSPSISYEQYFGPGTRLTVT.

In DNA form, the CDR3 reads TGTGCCACGGAGACGTCCCCTAGCACAGATACGCAGTATTTT. Protein: CATETSPSTDTQYF. The chain couples TRBV15 to TRBJ2-3, with D unclear. The V end was cut by 9 bases, the J end by 0 bases, with 13 bases between. There are 14 residues in the CDR3. Germline lookup yields CDR1 LNHNV and CDR2 YYDKDF (reference sequence).

The chain joins TRBV28 to TRBJ1-1; D is unclear. The CDR3 spans 13 residues. Germline-derived CDR1 and CDR2 are MDHEN and SYDVKM. V was clipped by 5 bases and J by 1 base, with 8 bases between them. The CDR3 DNA reads as TGTGCCAGCAGTCCGGGCCCGAACACTGAAGCTTTCTTT. It yields the protein CASSPGPNTEAFF.